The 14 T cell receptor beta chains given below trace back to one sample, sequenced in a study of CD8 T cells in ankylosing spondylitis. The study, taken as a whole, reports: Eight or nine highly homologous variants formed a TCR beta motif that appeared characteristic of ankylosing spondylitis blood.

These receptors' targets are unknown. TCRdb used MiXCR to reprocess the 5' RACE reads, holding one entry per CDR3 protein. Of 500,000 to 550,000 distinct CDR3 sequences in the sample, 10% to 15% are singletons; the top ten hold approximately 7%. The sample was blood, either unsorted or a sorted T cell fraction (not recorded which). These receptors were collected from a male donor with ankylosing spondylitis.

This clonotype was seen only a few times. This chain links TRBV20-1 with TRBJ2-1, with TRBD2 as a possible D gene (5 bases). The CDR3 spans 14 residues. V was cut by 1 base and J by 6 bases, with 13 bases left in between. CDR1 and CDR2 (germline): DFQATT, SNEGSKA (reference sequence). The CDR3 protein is CSARGERRFNEQFF. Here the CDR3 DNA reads TGCAGTGCTAGAGGGGAGAGGAGATTCAATGAGCAGTTCTTC.

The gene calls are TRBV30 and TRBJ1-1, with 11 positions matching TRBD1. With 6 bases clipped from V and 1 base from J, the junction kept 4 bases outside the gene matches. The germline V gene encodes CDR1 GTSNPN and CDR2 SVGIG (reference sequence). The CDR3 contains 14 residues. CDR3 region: CACRTGGGNTEAFF. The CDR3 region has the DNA TGTGCCTGCCGGACAGGGGGCGGGAACACTGAAGCTTTCTTT.

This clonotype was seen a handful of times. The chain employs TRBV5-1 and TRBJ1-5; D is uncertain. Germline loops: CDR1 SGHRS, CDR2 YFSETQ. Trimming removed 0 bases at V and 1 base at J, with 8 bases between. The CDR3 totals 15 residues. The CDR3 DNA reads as TGCGCCAGCAGCTTGGAACCGGGAAGCAATCAGCCCCAGCATTTT. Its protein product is CASSLEPGSNQPQHF.

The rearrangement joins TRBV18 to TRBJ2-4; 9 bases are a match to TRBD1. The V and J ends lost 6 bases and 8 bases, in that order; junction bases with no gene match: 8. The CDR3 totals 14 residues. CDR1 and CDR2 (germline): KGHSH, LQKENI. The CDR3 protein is CASSDRGDGDIQYF. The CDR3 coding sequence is TGTGCCAGCTCCGACAGGGGGGACGGGGACATTCAGTACTTC.

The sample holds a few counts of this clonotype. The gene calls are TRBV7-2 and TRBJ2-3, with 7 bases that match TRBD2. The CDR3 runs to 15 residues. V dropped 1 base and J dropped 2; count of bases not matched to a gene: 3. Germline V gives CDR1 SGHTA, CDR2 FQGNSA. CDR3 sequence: CASSLGGSYTDTQYF. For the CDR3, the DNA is TGTGCCAGCAGCTTAGGCGGGAGTTACACAGATACGCAGTATTTT.

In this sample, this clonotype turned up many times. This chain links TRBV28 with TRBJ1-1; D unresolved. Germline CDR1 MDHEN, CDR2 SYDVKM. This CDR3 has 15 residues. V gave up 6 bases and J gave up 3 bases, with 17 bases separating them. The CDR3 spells CASSPPEGRYTEAFF. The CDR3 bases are TGTGCCAGCAGCCCCCCGGAAGGGAGGTACACTGAAGCTTTCTTT.

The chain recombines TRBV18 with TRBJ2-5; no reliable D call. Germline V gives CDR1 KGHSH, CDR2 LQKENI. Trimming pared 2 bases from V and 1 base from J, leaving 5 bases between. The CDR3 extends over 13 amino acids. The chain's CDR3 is CASSPAFQETQYF. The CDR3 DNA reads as TGTGCCAGCTCACCAGCCTTCCAAGAGACCCAGTACTTC.

The CDR3 region is CASRSGTYNEQFF. In DNA, the CDR3 is TGTGCCAGCCGGTCGGGGACCTACAATGAGCAGTTCTTC. The V and J genes are TRBV6-1 and TRBJ2-1, with a weak D call TRBD2 (5 bases). V was trimmed by 8 bases and J by 2 bases, leaving 10 bases between them. Germline-derived CDR1 and CDR2 are MNHNS and SASEGT. The CDR3 spans 13 residues.

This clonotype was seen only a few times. CDR3 in amino acids: CASSSVGEGRGYEQYV. The CDR3, as DNA: TGTGCCAGCAGCTCAGTGGGGGAGGGAAGAGGCTACGAGCAGTACGTC. J is TRBJ2-7 and V is TRBV11-3; 7 positions match TRBD2. Germline lookup yields CDR1 SGHNT and CDR2 YENEEA. V was clipped by 4 bases and J by 3 bases; unmatched bases: 12. The CDR3 extends over 16 amino acids.

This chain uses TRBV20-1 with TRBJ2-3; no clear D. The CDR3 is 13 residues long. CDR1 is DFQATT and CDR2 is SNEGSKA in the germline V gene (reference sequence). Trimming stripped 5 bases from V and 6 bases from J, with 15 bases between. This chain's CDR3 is CSAFIRVGDTQYF. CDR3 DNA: TGCAGTGCTTTCATCCGCGTCGGGGATACGCAGTATTTT.

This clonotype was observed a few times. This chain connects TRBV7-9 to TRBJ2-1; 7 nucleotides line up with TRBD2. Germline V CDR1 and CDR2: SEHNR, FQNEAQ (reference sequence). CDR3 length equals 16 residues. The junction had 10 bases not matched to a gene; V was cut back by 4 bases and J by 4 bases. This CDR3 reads CASSSRRASGYNEQFF. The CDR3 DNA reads TGTGCCAGCAGCTCCCGACGGGCTAGCGGATACAATGAGCAGTTCTTC. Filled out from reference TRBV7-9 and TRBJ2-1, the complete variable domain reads DTGVSQNPRHKITKRGQNVTFRCDPISEHNRLYWYRQTLGQGPEFLTYFQNEAQLEKSRLLSDRFSAERPKGSFSTLEIQRTEQGDSAMYLCASSSRRASGYNEQFFGPGTRLTVL.

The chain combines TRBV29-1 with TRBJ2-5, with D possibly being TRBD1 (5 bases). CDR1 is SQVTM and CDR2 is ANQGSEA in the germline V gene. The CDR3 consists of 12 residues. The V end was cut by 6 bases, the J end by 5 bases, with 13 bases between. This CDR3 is CSVAQGGETQYF. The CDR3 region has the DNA TGCAGCGTGGCGCAGGGTGGGGAGACCCAGTACTTC.

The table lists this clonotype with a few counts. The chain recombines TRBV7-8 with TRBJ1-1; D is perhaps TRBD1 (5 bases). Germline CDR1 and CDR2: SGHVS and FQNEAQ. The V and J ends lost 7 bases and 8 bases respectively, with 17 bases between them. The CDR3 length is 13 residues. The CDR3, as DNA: TGTGCCAGCATTTCTTACCAAAGGGGAGAAGCTTTCTTT. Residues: CASISYQRGEAFF.

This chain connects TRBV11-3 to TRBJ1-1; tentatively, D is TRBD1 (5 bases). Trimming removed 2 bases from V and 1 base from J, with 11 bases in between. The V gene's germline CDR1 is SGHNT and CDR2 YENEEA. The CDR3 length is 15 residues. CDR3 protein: CASSLFGGTNTEAFF. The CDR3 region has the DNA TGTGCCAGCAGCTTATTCGGGGGGACGAACACTGAAGCTTTCTTT.